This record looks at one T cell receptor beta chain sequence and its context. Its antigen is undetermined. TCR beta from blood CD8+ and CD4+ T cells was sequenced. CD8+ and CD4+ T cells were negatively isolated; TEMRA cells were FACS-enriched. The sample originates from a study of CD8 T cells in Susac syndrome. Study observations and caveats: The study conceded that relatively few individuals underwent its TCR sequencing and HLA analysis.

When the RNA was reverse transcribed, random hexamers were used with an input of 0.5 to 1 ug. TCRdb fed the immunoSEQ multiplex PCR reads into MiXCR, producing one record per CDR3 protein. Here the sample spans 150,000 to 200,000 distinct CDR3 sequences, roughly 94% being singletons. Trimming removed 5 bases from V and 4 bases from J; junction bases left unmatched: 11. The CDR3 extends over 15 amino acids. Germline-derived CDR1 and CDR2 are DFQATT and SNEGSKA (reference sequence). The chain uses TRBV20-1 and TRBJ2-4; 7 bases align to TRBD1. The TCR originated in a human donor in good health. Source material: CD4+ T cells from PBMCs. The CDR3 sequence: CSASDRVGPKNIQYF. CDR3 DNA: TGCAGTGCTTCTGACAGGGTGGGCCCTAAAAACATTCAGTACTTC.